These 28 T cell receptor beta chains were sequenced from one sample in a study of blood T cells in healthy people across ages. A second about 7 to 12 cycle PCR used barcoded and J-beta primers. TCRdb processed the 5' RACE reads anew with MiXCR; each CDR3 protein has one entry. The sample has roughly 830,000 distinct CDR3 sequences; less than 80% are singletons. Material for sequencing was blood. These receptors came from a young man in good health.

The rearrangement uses TRBV21-1 and TRBJ1-2; the listed D gene, TRBD1, was not tested against the DNA. TRBV21-1 is described as a pseudogene. CDR3 length: 14 amino acids. CDR3 region: CVSSMTGPFYGYTF. The CDR3 DNA follows: TGTGTCAGCAGCATGACAGGACCCTTCTATGGCTACACCTTC.

V is TRBV5-1 and J is TRBJ2-7; D is unclear. The CDR3 sequence is 14 residues long. Trimming took off 4 bases at V and 1 base at J, with 12 bases between the two ends. Germline CDR1 reads SGHRS; CDR2 reads YFSETQ. The DNA of the CDR3 is TGCGCCAGCAGCCCCATGCGCACTTCCTACGAGCAGTACTTC. It yields the protein CASSPMRTSYEQYF.

This clonotype was detected a few times. The J gene is TRBJ2-7, the V gene TRBV10-3, with TRBD1 as a possible D gene (6 bases). Per germline, CDR1 ENHRY and CDR2 SYGVKD. CDR3 size: 14 residues. The germline V and J ends were trimmed by 7 bases and 5 bases, with 18 bases remaining between them. For the CDR3, the DNA is TGTGCCATCACCCGCCAGGGGTCCATGAACGAGCAGTACTTC. Translated, it gives CAITRQGSMNEQYF.

The chain couples TRBV9 to TRBJ2-7; D is unresolved. The CDR3 length is 17 residues. V was pared by 0 bases and J by 2 bases, with 18 bases between. The germline CDR1 and CDR2 sequences are SGDLS and YYNGEE. The CDR3 here is CASSVGPQIDPTYEQYF. CDR3 nucleotides: TGTGCCAGCAGCGTAGGTCCCCAAATTGACCCCACCTACGAGCAGTACTTC.

The chain is built from TRBV6-1 and TRBJ2-1; 8 bases align to TRBD1. The ends lost 2 bases at V and 3 bases at J; junction bases unmatched: 6. The V gene's germline CDR1 is MNHNS and CDR2 SASEGT. CDR3 length: 16 residues. The CDR3 reads CASSEIYRGNYNEQFF. CDR3 coding DNA: TGTGCCAGCAGTGAAATCTACAGGGGGAACTACAATGAGCAGTTCTTC.

The gene calls are TRBV30 and TRBJ1-2; D not resolved. Trimming shortened V by 3 bases and J by 1 base, and 18 bases separated the two germline ends. Germline lookup yields CDR1 GTSNPN and CDR2 SVGIG (reference sequence). This CDR3 comprises 16 residues. As DNA, the CDR3 is TGTGCCTGGAGAGAACGGCCACCAACAGATAACTATGGCTACACCTTC. This encodes CAWRERPPTDNYGYTF.

J is TRBJ2-3 and V is TRBV6-1, with unresolved D. Between the trimmed V and J ends, which lost 2 bases and 0 bases, there was a span of 9 bases. Germline-derived CDR1 and CDR2 are MNHNS and SASEGT. The length of the CDR3 is 15 residues. DNA of the CDR3: TGTGCCAGCAGTGAATCGAGCCCTAGCACAGATACGCAGTATTTT. Amino acid sequence: CASSESSPSTDTQYF.

The rearrangement links TRBV7-6 to TRBJ1-5; D is ambiguous. The ends were cut back, 4 bases at V and 0 bases at J, with 7 bases in the middle. Germline assignment: CDR1 SGHVS and CDR2 FNYEAQ. This CDR3 has 14 residues. CDR3 amino acids: CASSSQISNQPQHF. DNA for the CDR3: TGTGCCAGCAGCTCACAAATTAGCAATCAGCCCCAGCATTTT.

This clonotype was counted once. The rearrangement joins TRBV10-3 to TRBJ2-7; D gene ambiguous. The J call may not be correct, given that the DNA end is closer to TRBJ2-5. Germline V gives CDR1 ENHRY, CDR2 SYGVKD. This CDR3 is built from 13 residues. The CDR3 loop is CAIRDQGQETQYF. The CDR3 DNA follows: TGTGCCATCAGGGACCAAGGGCAAGAGACCCAGTACTTC.

This chain connects TRBV20-1 to TRBJ2-5; TRBD2 matches at 8 bases. The germline gives CDR1 DFQATT, CDR2 SNEGSKA (reference sequence). The CDR3 totals 13 residues. Trimming took 2 bases from V and 3 from J; bases not matched to a gene: 2. The CDR3 sequence: CSARIAGKETQYF. Written as DNA, the CDR3 is TGCAGTGCTAGAATAGCGGGGAAAGAGACCCAGTACTTC.

V gene TRBV6-5 combines with J gene TRBJ2-5, with D possibly TRBD2 on 5 matching bases. CDR3 size: 15 residues. The germline V gene has CDR1 MNHEY and CDR2 SVGAGI. The V end lost 0 bases, the J end lost 5 bases, and 13 bases lay between the germline ends. Here the CDR3 reads CASSYSTAGGETQYF. For the CDR3, the DNA is TGTGCCAGCAGTTACTCGACCGCGGGTGGGGAGACCCAGTACTTC.

This clonotype came up once. This chain connects TRBV5-1 to TRBJ2-1, with a weak D call TRBD2 (6 bases). The CDR3 loop spans 16 amino acids. Germline V gene lookup returns CDR1 SGHRS and CDR2 YFSETQ. Trimming cost V 1 base and J 0 bases, with 11 bases left between them. The CDR3: CASSLISGGSYNEQFF. CDR3 coding DNA: TGCGCCAGCAGCTTGATTTCCGGGGGCTCCTACAATGAGCAGTTCTTC. The variable domain in full, with the rest retrieved from reference TRBV5-1 and TRBJ2-1, is KAGVTQTPRYLIKTRGQQVTLSCSPISGHRSVSWYQQTPGQGLQFLFEYFSETQRNKGNFPGRFSGRQFSNSRSEMNVSTLELGDSALYLCASSLISGGSYNEQFFGPGTRLTVL.

The chain is built from TRBV2 and TRBJ2-4; the D is unclear. The better agreement between TRBJ2-5 and the DNA end casts doubt on the J call. The CDR3 covers 11 residues. Germline-derived CDR1 and CDR2 are SNHLY and FYNNEI. The CDR3 DNA reads as TGTGCCAGCGACAATGAAGAGACCCAGTACTTC. It codes for CASDNEETQYF.

This chain joins TRBV20-1 and TRBJ1-2, with D unresolved. This CDR3 spans 13 amino acids. Trimming took off 3 bases at V and 7 bases at J, with 15 bases between the two ends. Germline values: CDR1 DFQATT, CDR2 SNEGSKA (reference sequence). This chain's CDR3 is CSARTSSGRGYTF. The CDR3 DNA reads TGCAGTGCTAGGACTTCGAGTGGACGTGGCTACACCTTC.

This clonotype was counted between two and nine times. The chain employs TRBV10-3 and TRBJ1-6; D uncertain. V shed 4 bases and J shed 8 bases, with 9 bases lying between them. The CDR3 is 13 residues long. Germline V CDR1 and CDR2: ENHRY, SYGVKD. The CDR3 reads CAISGVSDSPLHF. The CDR3 nucleotides read TGTGCCATCAGTGGGGTATCAGATTCACCCCTCCACTTT.

This clonotype was detected a few times. The chain carries TRBV11-1 and TRBJ1-6; 8 bases line up with TRBD1. The trim removed 5 bases at V and 10 bases at J, leaving 4 bases unmatched. Per germline, CDR1 SGHAT and CDR2 FQDESV (reference sequence). The CDR3 totals 13 residues. The CDR3 sequence: CASSQDRVSPLHF. CDR3 DNA: TGTGCCAGCAGCCAGGACAGGGTCTCACCCCTCCACTTT.

The genes are TRBV10-2 and TRBJ2-3, with a possible D match to TRBD1 (6 bases). The CDR3 has 19 amino acids. The V gene's germline CDR1 is WSHSY and CDR2 SAAADI. The V and J ends lost 2 bases and 3 bases respectively, with 24 bases between them. The chain's CDR3 is CASSENGAGDQYWTDTQYF. The CDR3, as DNA: TGCGCCAGCAGTGAGAATGGGGCAGGGGATCAATACTGGACAGATACGCAGTATTTT.

The chain is built from TRBV12-3 or TRBV12-4 and TRBJ2-7; no clear D gene. Deletions cut 2 bases from V and 4 bases from J, with 15 bases between. The CDR3 length is 15 residues. The chain's CDR3 is CASSLRLALNYEQYF. The CDR3 DNA follows: TGTGCCAGCAGTTTAAGGCTGGCTCTGAATTACGAGCAGTACTTC.

There are a few counts of this clonotype. The gene calls are TRBV15 and TRBJ2-1; 9 bases fit TRBD2. The V segment lost 6 bases and the J segment 6 bases; nucleotides outside the gene matches: 6. CDR3 length: 14 residues. Germline lookup yields CDR1 LNHNV and CDR2 YYDKDF (reference sequence). This CDR3 reads CATSLSGGPNEQFF. The DNA for the CDR3 is TGTGCCACCAGTCTAAGCGGGGGGCCCAATGAGCAGTTCTTC.

Remarks on this clonotype: The junction departs from germline at one end; a sequencing error may be responsible. The genes are TRBV25-1 and TRBJ1-2, with 7 bases fitting TRBD1. CDR1 is MGHDK and CDR2 is SYGVNS in the germline V gene. This CDR3 is 15 amino acids long. The CDR3 coding sequence is TGTGCCAGCAGTAAAACGACAGGGCTCGGCTATGGCCACACCTTC. Translating it yields CASSKTTGLGYGHTF.

This clonotype was picked up a small number of times. The gene calls are TRBV9 and TRBJ2-6; 7 bases line up with TRBD2. With 3 bases clipped from V and 0 bases from J, the junction kept 0 bases outside the gene matches. CDR1 is SGDLS and CDR2 is YYNGEE in the germline V gene. CDR3 size: 15 residues. CDR3 bases: TGTGCCAGCAGCGGGGAGGGCTCTGGGGCCAACGTCCTGACTTTC. Its translation is CASSGEGSGANVLTF.

In this sample, this clonotype turned up a few times. The chain joins TRBV6-2 or TRBV6-3 to TRBJ2-1; TRBD1 matches 9 bases. J lost 7 bases, V lost 7 bases, and 5 bases had no gene match. Germline values: CDR1 MNHEY, CDR2 SVGEGT. The CDR3 is 13 residues long. The CDR3 coding sequence is TGTGCCAGCACGGGACAGGGAACAAATGAGCAGTTCTTC. Encoded protein: CASTGQGTNEQFF.

This clonotype was counted a few times. The chain employs TRBV7-3 and TRBJ2-3, with unresolved D. Germline V gene lookup returns CDR1 SGHTA and CDR2 FQGTGA. Trimming shortened V by 2 bases and J by 2 bases, and 8 bases separated the two germline ends. There are 14 residues in the CDR3. CDR3 sequence: CASSLLTATDTQYF. The CDR3 nucleotides read TGTGCCAGCAGCTTACTCACAGCCACAGATACGCAGTATTTT.

This chain uses TRBV11-2 with TRBJ2-3; 16 bases fit TRBD2. Germline CDR1 is SGHAT and CDR2 is FQNNGV. The CDR3 runs 21 residues. V gave up 5 bases and J gave up 3 bases; unmatched junction bases: 17. For the CDR3, the DNA is TGTGCCAGCAGCATGTACCGTCCGGGACTAGCGGGGGGGCCTCGTACAGATACGCAGTATTTT. Translated, it gives CASSMYRPGLAGGPRTDTQYF.

V usage is TRBV5-6 and J usage is TRBJ1-4; TRBD1 might be the D (5 bases). The CDR3 length is 15 residues. Trimming cost V 0 bases and J 0 bases, with 6 bases left between them. The germline CDR1 and CDR2 sequences are SGHDT and YYEEEE. DNA of the CDR3: TGTGCCAGCAGCTTGGCGGGGGCAACTAATGAAAAACTGTTTTTT. This gives the protein CASSLAGATNEKLFF.

The table lists this clonotype with a few counts. The V gene is TRBV6-5, the J gene TRBJ2-7, with 7 bases matching TRBD2. The germline V gene has CDR1 MNHEY and CDR2 SVGAGI. The trim removed 7 bases at V and 3 bases at J, leaving 12 bases unmatched. The CDR3 spans 15 residues. CDR3 region: CASISPAGDGYEQYF. The CDR3 bases are TGTGCCAGCATTTCTCCGGCGGGGGACGGCTACGAGCAGTACTTC.

The chain carries TRBV5-6 and TRBJ2-7; the D gene is possibly TRBD2 (6 bases). Trimming shortened V by 4 bases and J by 6 bases, and 14 bases separated the two germline ends. Germline V gives CDR1 SGHDT, CDR2 YYEEEE. The CDR3 runs 13 residues. CDR3 in DNA: TGTGCCAGCAGCACCACCAACGGGAGCGAGCAGTACTTC. It specifies CASSTTNGSEQYF.

This clonotype appeared a few times. The rearrangement uses TRBV7-2 and TRBJ1-6; D remains ambiguous. This CDR3 is built from 14 residues. The V and J ends lost 11 bases and 5 bases respectively, with 16 bases between them. From germline, CDR1 is SGHTA and CDR2 FQGNSA. CDR3 DNA: TGTGCCGGAGCTTACCGGCCCCATAATTCACCCCTCCACTTT. This translates into CAGAYRPHNSPLHF.